This T cell receptor (beta chain) was sequenced during a study of cytomegalovirus exposure and HLA in healthy donors. Overall study: It was reported in a later analysis that the same platform had been used for the 110 or so validation repertoires as for the roughly 700 first-cohort repertoires.

Some clones are missing from TCRdb's copy, which holds only in-frame ones; the method was immunoSEQ multiplex PCR. The sample has 150,000 to 200,000 clones, roughly nine tenths seen once; the top ten hold roughly 6.6%. With regard to this clone: The antigen is unknown.

Study-wide results and caveats: The investigators catalogued some 160 TCR beta chains as cytomegalovirus-associated.

In germline, CDR1 is SGHRS, CDR2 YFSETQ. The CDR3 extends over 13 amino acids. Trimming pared 8 bases from V and 4 bases from J, leaving 15 bases between. The sequenced sample consisted of PBMCs. The rearrangement links TRBV5-1 to TRBJ1-1; a weak D match, TRBD1 (5 bases). The TCR originated in a man aged 30 to 39 in good health and CMV-seropositive. The CDR3 spells CASEYGAGTEAFF. The CDR3 nucleotides are TGCGCCAGTGAATACGGGGCCGGCACTGAAGCTTTCTTT. The full variable domain, completed using reference TRBV5-1 and TRBJ1-1, is KAGVTQTPRYLIKTRGQQVTLSCSPISGHRSVSWYQQTPGQGLQFLFEYFSETQRNKGNFPGRFSGRQFSNSRSEMNVSTLELGDSALYLCASEYGAGTEAFFGQGTRLTVV.